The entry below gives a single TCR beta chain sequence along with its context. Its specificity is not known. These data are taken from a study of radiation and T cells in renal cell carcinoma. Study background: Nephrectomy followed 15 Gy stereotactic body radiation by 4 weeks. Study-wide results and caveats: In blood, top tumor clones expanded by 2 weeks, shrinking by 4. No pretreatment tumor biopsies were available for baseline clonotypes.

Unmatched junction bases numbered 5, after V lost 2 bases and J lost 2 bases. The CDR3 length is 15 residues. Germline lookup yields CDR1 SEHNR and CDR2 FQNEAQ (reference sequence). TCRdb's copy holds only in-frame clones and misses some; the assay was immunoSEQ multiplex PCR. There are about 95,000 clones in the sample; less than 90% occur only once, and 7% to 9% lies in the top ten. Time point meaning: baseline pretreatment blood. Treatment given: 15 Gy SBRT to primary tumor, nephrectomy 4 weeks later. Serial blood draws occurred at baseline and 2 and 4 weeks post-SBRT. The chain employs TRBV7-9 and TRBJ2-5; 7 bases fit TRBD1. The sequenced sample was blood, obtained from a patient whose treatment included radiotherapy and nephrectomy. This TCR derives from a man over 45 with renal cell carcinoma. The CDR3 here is CASSLLGQQQETQYF. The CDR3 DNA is TGTGCCAGCAGCTTATTGGGACAGCAACAAGAGACCCAGTACTTC.